A single T cell receptor beta chain is shown here with its context. The antigen is undetermined. V was clipped by 4 bases and J by 1 base, with 18 bases between them. CDR3 length: 16 residues. The germline gives CDR1 SGHTS, CDR2 YDEGEE. This record comes from a study of a mutant IDH1 vaccine in newly diagnosed glioma. Study at large: Vaccination started 4-6 weeks after radiotherapy alone, or with temozolomide cycles. Antecedent treatment encompassed radiotherapy, temozolomide, or their combination; the majority received both.

Here immunoSEQ multiplex PCR was the method, and the copy in TCRdb shows in-frame clones only, minus some. The sample lists over 45,000 clones; 80% were seen once. General study findings and limits: Seemingly, top peripheral T cell clonotype changes bore no relation to pseudoprogression.

Documented time point: week 23, last vaccination. Every vaccine dose comprised 300 ug of mutant IDH1 20-mer peptide plus topical imiquimod. The receptor comes from a man aged 40-49 years with glioma. This specimen was PBMCs, taken from a glioma patient whose treatment included an IDH1 peptide vaccine. The gene calls are TRBV5-8 and TRBJ2-7; maybe TRBD1 (6 bases). For the CDR3, the DNA is TGTGCCAGCAGCGAAGCAGGGGCCCCACATTCCTACGAGCAGTACTTC. This codes for CASSEAGAPHSYEQYF. Supplemented by reference TRBV5-8 and TRBJ2-7, the full variable domain reads EAGVTQSPTHLIKTRGQQATLRCSPISGHTSVYWYQQALGLGLQFLLWYDEGEERNRGNFPPRFSGRQFPNYSSELNVNALELEDSALYLCASSEAGAPHSYEQYFGPGTRLTVT.